Presented here are 12 T cell receptor beta chains from one specimen sequenced in a study of blood T cell repertoires in COVID-19. Here immunoSEQ multiplex PCR was the method, and the copy in TCRdb shows in-frame clones only, minus some. The sample lists 500,000 to 600,000 clones; 85% to 90% were seen once. Source material: peripheral blood. Every receptor here comes from a woman aged 50 to 60 with COVID-19, enrolled during active disease.

The chain employs TRBV7-2 and TRBJ1-1; 7 bases fit TRBD1. The germline CDR1 and CDR2 sequences are SGHTA and FQGNSA. The CDR3 has 14 residues. The junction had 1 base not matched to a gene; V was cut back by 0 bases and J by 3 bases. CDR3 loop: CASSLATGYTEAFF. In nucleotides, the CDR3 is TGTGCCAGCAGCTTAGCGACAGGGTACACTGAAGCTTTCTTT.

The chain carries TRBV3-1 (or the pseudogene TRBV3-2) and TRBJ1-2; D perhaps matches TRBD1 (5 bases). The CDR3 loop spans 15 amino acids. From germline, CDR1 is LGHDT and CDR2 YNNKEL (reference sequence). V lost 3 bases and J 1 base, leaving 12 bases between the germline ends. CDR3 amino acids: CASSQNSGLNYGYTF. The CDR3 DNA reads as TGTGCCAGCAGCCAGAATTCGGGACTTAACTATGGCTACACCTTC.

The CDR3, as DNA: TGTGCCAGTAGTGACACAGGGGCTTTCTTT. It translates to CASSDTGAFF. The gene calls are TRBV19 and TRBJ1-1; D may be TRBD1 (6 bases). Trimming removed 5 bases from V and 11 bases from J, with 9 bases in between. Germline CDR1 LNHDA, CDR2 SQIVND (reference sequence). The CDR3 is 10 amino acids.

The J gene is TRBJ2-3, the V gene TRBV24-1; 10 bases match TRBD2. Germline CDR1 KGHDR, CDR2 SFDVKD. Unmatched junction bases numbered 16, after V lost 3 bases and J lost 2 bases. This CDR3 comprises 20 residues. DNA of the CDR3: TGTGCCACCAGTGATCCGCGTAGCCCCCGGACTAGCGGATACACAGATACGCAGTATTTT. This encodes CATSDPRSPRTSGYTDTQYF.

CDR3 nucleotide sequence: TGTGCCAGCAGTGACACTTTTAACACTGAAGCTTTCTTT. Translated, it gives CASSDTFNTEAFF. This chain joins TRBV6-4 and TRBJ1-1; D gene ambiguous. The germline CDR1 and CDR2 sequences are MRHNA and SNTAGT. The V gene lost 2 bases and the J gene lost 2 bases, with 6 bases spanning the gap. This CDR3 is built from 13 residues.

The chain recombines TRBV27 with TRBJ1-5; 7 nucleotides agree with TRBD1. With V trimmed by 5 bases and J by 0 bases, 4 bases remained unmatched. This CDR3 has 15 amino acids. Germline V gives CDR1 MNHEY, CDR2 SMNVEV (reference sequence). CDR3 loop: CASSPGQYSNQPQHF. CDR3 in DNA: TGTGCCAGCAGTCCGGGACAGTATAGCAATCAGCCCCAGCATTTT.

In its sample, this clone was seen a few times. The chain employs TRBV19 and TRBJ1-5, with D tentatively TRBD1 (5 bases). The CDR3 length is 13 residues. Germline lookup yields CDR1 LNHDA and CDR2 SQIVND (reference sequence). Trimming stripped 5 bases from V and 3 bases from J, with 8 bases between. The CDR3 sequence: CASSLQDNQPQHF. CDR3 bases: TGTGCCAGTAGTCTACAGGACAATCAGCCCCAGCATTTT.

This chain links TRBV29-1 with TRBJ1-2; D not certain. The CDR3 has 12 amino acids. Looked up from germline, CDR1 is SQVTM and CDR2 is ANQGSEA. Between the trimmed V and J ends, which lost 6 bases and 7 bases, there was a span of 15 bases. The CDR3 sequence is CSVQAGMGGYTF. In DNA, the CDR3 is TGCAGCGTACAAGCGGGGATGGGTGGCTACACCTTC.

The V and J genes are TRBV29-1 and TRBJ2-7; 7 nucleotides align to TRBD1. The trim removed 6 bases at V and 4 bases at J, leaving 9 bases unmatched. The CDR3 is 13 residues long. The germline V gene has CDR1 SQVTM and CDR2 ANQGSEA. The CDR3 DNA is TGCAGCGTCGCCGGGACAGCCACTTACGAGCAGTACTTC. This translates into CSVAGTATYEQYF.

The chain couples TRBV7-9 to TRBJ1-3; 7 bases match TRBD1. Losses at the gene ends were 5 bases for V and 0 bases for J; bases not matched to a gene: 4. The CDR3 has 15 residues. The germline gives CDR1 SEHNR, CDR2 FQNEAQ (reference sequence). CDR3 DNA: TGTGCCAGCAGCCTAGACAGGGCCTCTGGAAACACCATATATTTT. Encoded protein: CASSLDRASGNTIYF. Full variable domain (remainder filled in from reference TRBV7-9 and TRBJ1-3): DTGVSQNPRHKITKRGQNVTFRCDPISEHNRLYWYRQTLGQGPEFLTYFQNEAQLEKSRLLSDRFSAERPKGSFSTLEIQRTEQGDSAMYLCASSLDRASGNTIYFGEGSWLTVV.

J is TRBJ1-1 and V is TRBV9; TRBD1 is a possible D gene (5 bases). Trimming shortened V by 4 bases and J by 2 bases, and 18 bases separated the two germline ends. The CDR3 consists of 16 residues. Germline V gives CDR1 SGDLS, CDR2 YYNGEE. The CDR3 loop is CASSLGEGRPNTEAFF. The CDR3 DNA follows: TGTGCCAGCAGCCTGGGGGAGGGCAGACCCAACACTGAAGCTTTCTTT.

This clone was found once. The chain is built from TRBV5-4 and TRBJ2-3, with 11 bases that match TRBD2. Looked up from germline, CDR1 is SGHNT and CDR2 is YYREEE (reference sequence). CDR3 length equals 14 residues. V shed 10 bases, J shed 2 bases, and the junction held 6 bases outside the gene matches. CDR3 amino acids: CAGRLAGNTDTQYF. The DNA for the CDR3 is TGTGCCGGAAGACTAGCGGGGAACACAGATACGCAGTATTTT.